Shown below are 21 T cell receptor beta chains from a single sample sequenced in a study of blood T cell repertoires in COVID-19. Assay: immunoSEQ multiplex PCR; the TCRdb copy retains only in-frame clones and omits some. The repertoire holds approximately 90,000 clones, with roughly 80% as singletons. The source material was peripheral blood. These receptor sequences come from a human donor in a cohort sampled during active COVID-19.

The V call is TRBV27, the J call TRBJ2-1; 8 positions match TRBD1. The length of the CDR3 is 14 residues. The germline gives CDR1 MNHEY, CDR2 SMNVEV (reference sequence). V was clipped by 3 bases and J by 4 bases; unmatched bases: 2. The CDR3 nucleotides read TGTGCCAGCAGTTTGGACAGGGTATACAATGAGCAGTTCTTC. Encoded protein: CASSLDRVYNEQFF.

This clone has just one count. CDR3 bases: TGTGCCAGCAGCTTGTCCCTAACAGCGGGAGGGCCCGAGCAGTACTTC. Translated: CASSLSLTAGGPEQYF. The J gene is TRBJ2-7, the V gene TRBV7-2, with 10 bases aligning to TRBD2. Trimming removed 3 bases from V and 6 bases from J; junction bases left unmatched: 11. CDR3 length: 16 amino acids. Per germline, CDR1 SGHTA and CDR2 FQGNSA.

The gene calls are TRBV6-5 and TRBJ1-5, with a tentative D call TRBD1 (5 bases). V lost 6 bases and J 1 base, leaving 13 bases between the germline ends. Germline CDR1 and CDR2: MNHEY and SVGAGI. The CDR3 runs to 15 residues. The chain's CDR3 is CASSGGIGSNQPQHF. In DNA, the CDR3 is TGTGCCAGCAGCGGGGGGATTGGGAGCAATCAGCCCCAGCATTTT.

The rearrangement links TRBV5-4 to TRBJ1-2; 8 bases agree with TRBD1. Germline loops: CDR1 SGHNT, CDR2 YYREEE (reference sequence). The CDR3 length is 16 residues. Trimming removed 3 bases from V and 4 bases from J; junction bases left unmatched: 11. The CDR3: CASSSRDRGPGYGYTF. The DNA for the CDR3 is TGTGCCAGCAGCTCCCGAGACAGGGGCCCAGGCTATGGCTACACCTTC.

The genes are TRBV6-4 and TRBJ2-1; the match to TRBD2 covers 8 bases. Germline CDR1 and CDR2: MRHNA and SNTAGT. Trimming cost V 0 bases and J 9 bases; bases outside gene matches: 10. There are 16 residues in the CDR3. The DNA of the CDR3 is TGTGCCAGCAGTGACTCGTGGCGGGAGGCACTGGGTGAGCAGTTCTTC. Protein sequence: CASSDSWREALGEQFF.

V usage is TRBV5-4 and J usage is TRBJ2-5; perhaps TRBD1 as D (6 bases). The germline V gene encodes CDR1 SGHNT and CDR2 YYREEE (reference sequence). V was clipped by 4 bases and J by 1 base, with 11 bases between them. This CDR3 is 14 amino acids long. The CDR3 region is CASSTGTVQETQYF. CDR3 coding DNA: TGTGCCAGCAGCACAGGGACGGTCCAAGAGACCCAGTACTTC. The variable domain in full, with the rest retrieved from reference TRBV5-4 and TRBJ2-5, is ETGVTQSPTHLIKTRGQQVTLRCSSQSGHNTVSWYQQALGQGPQFIFQYYREEENGRGNFPPRFSGLQFPNYSSELNVNALELDDSALYLCASSTGTVQETQYFGPGTRLLVL.

The CDR3 DNA reads as TGTGCCAGCAGTGAACGAGGCGGGAGGACGACAGATACGCAGTATTTT. Its translation: CASSERGGRTTDTQYF. The V call is TRBV6-1, the J call TRBJ2-3; 8 bases are shared with TRBD2. The CDR3 is made up of 16 amino acids. Germline trimming cut 2 bases from V and 3 bases from J; bases unmatched to any gene: 7. The germline V gene has CDR1 MNHNS and CDR2 SASEGT.

The chain couples TRBV7-9 to TRBJ2-7; TRBD2 matches 9 bases. Germline CDR1 reads SEHNR; CDR2 reads FQNEAQ (reference sequence). V shed 4 bases, J shed 4 bases, and the junction held 11 bases outside the gene matches. The CDR3 spans 16 residues. This CDR3 is CASSSMWAGGAYEQYF. The CDR3, as DNA: TGTGCCAGCAGCTCCATGTGGGCGGGAGGGGCGTACGAGCAGTACTTC. The variable domain in full, with the rest retrieved from reference TRBV7-9 and TRBJ2-7, is DTGVSQNPRHKITKRGQNVTFRCDPISEHNRLYWYRQTLGQGPEFLTYFQNEAQLEKSRLLSDRFSAERPKGSFSTLEIQRTEQGDSAMYLCASSSMWAGGAYEQYFGPGTRLTVT.

The chain recombines TRBV6-2 or TRBV6-3 with TRBJ2-1; 7 bases are a match to TRBD2. CDR3 length equals 14 residues. Germline assignment: CDR1 MNHEY and CDR2 SVGEGT. The V segment lost 6 bases and the J segment 4 bases; nucleotides outside the gene matches: 6. The CDR3 region has the DNA TGTGCCAGCAGCCCAGCGGGAACGTACAATGAGCAGTTCTTC. Translation: CASSPAGTYNEQFF.

The chain uses TRBV6-5 and TRBJ2-1, with D hard to call. The germline V gene encodes CDR1 MNHEY and CDR2 SVGAGI. The germline V and J ends were trimmed by 5 bases and 6 bases, with 11 bases remaining between them. The CDR3 spans 13 residues. The CDR3 DNA reads as TGTGCCAGCAGTCTCCTTGGCGGCAATGAGCAGTTCTTC. Residues: CASSLLGGNEQFF.

The genes are TRBV2 and TRBJ2-7; a possible D gene is TRBD2 (5 bases). The CDR3 has 15 residues. Trimming stripped 7 bases from V and 4 bases from J, with 20 bases between. Germline loops: CDR1 SNHLY, CDR2 FYNNEI. CDR3 residues: CASNFATTQGYEQYF. DNA for the CDR3: TGTGCCAGCAATTTCGCGACTACTCAAGGATACGAGCAGTACTTC.

This clone was seen once. The rearrangement uses TRBV11-2 and TRBJ2-2; 10 nucleotides match TRBD1. There are 15 residues in the CDR3. Germline V gives CDR1 SGHAT, CDR2 FQNNGV. The V and J ends lost 5 bases and 4 bases, in that order; junction bases with no gene match: 4. The DNA for the CDR3 is TGTGCCAGCAGCAGCCGGACAGGGGGCACCGGGGAGCTGTTTTTT. Amino acid sequence: CASSSRTGGTGELFF.

The chain recombines TRBV27 with TRBJ2-1, with TRBD2 matching 9 bases. The CDR3 has 13 amino acids. The junction had 2 bases not matched to a gene; V was cut back by 3 bases and J by 8 bases. The germline gives CDR1 MNHEY, CDR2 SMNVEV (reference sequence). The DNA of the CDR3 is TGTGCCAGCAGTTTGGGACTAGCCTATGAGCAGTTCTTC. This translates into CASSLGLAYEQFF.

This chain joins TRBV4-3 and TRBJ2-1; maybe TRBD1 (5 bases). Looked up from germline, CDR1 is LGHNA and CDR2 is YSLEER. There are 15 residues in the CDR3. V was shortened by 0 bases and J by 4 bases, with 10 bases between the two germline ends. The CDR3 loop reads CASSQEIAGYNEQFF. CDR3 in DNA: TGCGCCAGCAGCCAAGAGATAGCAGGGTACAATGAGCAGTTCTTC.

This sequence joins TRBV3-1 (or the pseudogene TRBV3-2) and TRBJ2-1, with D possibly TRBD2 on 6 matching bases. Germline-derived CDR1 and CDR2 are LGHDT and YNNKEL (reference sequence). V lost 5 bases and J 4 bases, leaving 18 bases between the germline ends. The CDR3 runs 16 residues. The CDR3 is CASSAGRSFGYNEQFF. Here the CDR3 DNA reads TGTGCCAGCAGCGCGGGACGGTCGTTTGGGTACAATGAGCAGTTCTTC.

The rearrangement joins TRBV15 to TRBJ1-2; maybe TRBD1 (5 bases). Per germline, CDR1 LNHNV and CDR2 YYDKDF (reference sequence). The germline V and J ends were trimmed by 1 base and 4 bases, with 10 bases remaining between them. The CDR3 covers 14 residues. This chain's CDR3 is CATSRGGVGYGYTF. The DNA for the CDR3 is TGTGCCACCAGCAGAGGGGGGGTTGGCTATGGCTACACCTTC. The whole variable domain, filled in from reference TRBV15 and TRBJ1-2, reads DAMVIQNPRYQVTQFGKPVTLSCSQTLNHNVMYWYQQKSSQAPKLLFHYYDKDFNNEADTPDNFQSRRPNTSFCFLDIRSPGLGDTAMYLCATSRGGVGYGYTFGSGTRLTVV.

CDR3 bases: TGCGCCAGCAGCACCCCGGGACAGGGCTACGAGCAGTACTTC. Amino acid sequence: CASSTPGQGYEQYF. The chain combines TRBV5-1 with TRBJ2-7; 9 bases are a match to TRBD1. CDR3 length: 14 residues. Germline trimming cut 4 bases from V and 3 bases from J; bases unmatched to any gene: 5. CDR1 SGHRS and CDR2 YFSETQ come from the germline V gene.

The V gene is TRBV4-3, the J gene TRBJ2-7; 8 bases map to TRBD2. V dropped 1 base and J dropped 6; count of bases not matched to a gene: 5. CDR1 is LGHNA and CDR2 is YSLEER in the germline V gene. CDR3 size: 14 residues. The CDR3 loop reads CASSQGAGGAEQYF. The CDR3 DNA follows: TGCGCCAGCAGCCAAGGGGCGGGAGGCGCCGAGCAGTACTTC.

The chain is built from TRBV2 and TRBJ1-2; D unclear. There are 14 residues in the CDR3. The germline gives CDR1 SNHLY, CDR2 FYNNEI. Deletions cut 8 bases from V and 2 bases from J, with 15 bases between. CDR3 in DNA: TGTGCCAGCGCCCGCGAAGGAGAAAACTATGGCTACACCTTC. It yields the protein CASAREGENYGYTF.

The chain recombines TRBV27 with TRBJ1-1, with 12 bases lining up with TRBD1. Trimming took 2 bases from V and 6 from J; bases not matched to a gene: 13. From germline, CDR1 is MNHEY and CDR2 SMNVEV (reference sequence). The CDR3 is made up of 18 amino acids. The CDR3 spells CASSLDTGTGGAGAEAFF. The CDR3 DNA is TGTGCCAGCAGTTTAGACACCGGGACAGGGGGCGCGGGAGCTGAAGCTTTCTTT.

This chain connects TRBV7-9 to TRBJ2-7; 16 bases are shared with TRBD2. Germline CDR1 is SEHNR and CDR2 is FQNEAQ (reference sequence). The junction had 8 bases not matched to a gene; V was cut back by 1 base and J by 2 bases. CDR3 length equals 19 residues. CDR3 residues: CASSLGGLAGGPLAYEQYF. The CDR3 region has the DNA TGTGCCAGCAGCTTAGGGGGACTAGCGGGAGGGCCGCTTGCCTACGAGCAGTACTTC.